Presented here are 4 T cell receptor beta chains from one specimen sequenced in a study of PD-L1 blockade in urothelial cancer. Here immunoSEQ multiplex PCR was the method, and the copy in TCRdb shows in-frame clones only, minus some. The repertoire holds 130,000 or so clones, with approximately 84% as singletons. The sample's time point: pretreatment peripheral blood. The specimen was PBMCs, collected around atezolizumab (anti-PD-L1) treatment. The receptors come from a man aged 45-60 years with urothelial cancer.

The chain uses TRBV6-4 and TRBJ2-1; no reliable D call. The V gene's germline CDR1 is MRHNA and CDR2 SNTAGT. The CDR3 extends over 15 amino acids. V was trimmed by 5 bases and J by 0 bases, leaving 11 bases between them. The CDR3: CASSLGDSSYNEQFF. The CDR3 nucleotides read TGTGCCAGCAGTTTGGGCGATAGCTCCTACAATGAGCAGTTCTTC.

V usage is TRBV9 and J usage is TRBJ2-7; tentative D call: TRBD1 (6 bases). The germline gives CDR1 SGDLS, CDR2 YYNGEE. The CDR3 is 15 residues long. V dropped 0 bases and J dropped 1 base, with 11 bases sitting between them. The CDR3 bases are TGTGCCAGCAGCGTAGGAGGGGGTGTTTCCTACGAGCAGTACTTC. The encoded protein is CASSVGGGVSYEQYF.

J is TRBJ2-7 and V is TRBV6-5, with 10 bases matching TRBD1. The germline gives CDR1 MNHEY, CDR2 SVGAGI. The CDR3 is 15 residues long. With 6 bases clipped from V and 2 bases from J, the junction kept 7 bases outside the gene matches. The CDR3 spells CASSQPGQGTYEQYF. DNA of the CDR3: TGTGCCAGCAGCCAACCGGGACAGGGGACCTACGAGCAGTACTTC.

The gene calls are TRBV5-1 and TRBJ2-5, with 14 bases identical to TRBD2. The V and J ends lost 0 bases and 2 bases, in that order; junction bases with no gene match: 6. Germline V gene sequence: CDR1 SGHRS, CDR2 YFSETQ. The length of the CDR3 is 18 residues. The chain's CDR3 is CASSLGIGLAGGQETQYF. DNA of the CDR3: TGCGCCAGCAGCTTGGGGATAGGACTAGCGGGAGGACAAGAGACCCAGTACTTC.